This is a list of T cell receptor beta chains from one sample in a study of T-cell memory formation after mild COVID-19. TCRdb itself ran the 5' RACE reads through MiXCR, one entry per CDR3 protein. Among 400,000 or so distinct CDR3 sequences, under 25% were seen once, and the ten largest hold around 13%. The sample taken for sequencing was PBMCs or a T cell subset sorted from them (not recorded which). All receptors come from an adult woman who had mild COVID-19 (a few samples of this study predate the infection). Cell type and time point are not known. The CDR3 runs from the conserved cysteine through the conserved F or W. The order of the fields is V gene, D gene, clone size, J gene, CDR3 protein, CDR3 DNA. A D gene is named only where the DNA matches it firmly. The size entry is marked missing in some rows and otherwise reads once, few, many or a size class.

v_gene: TRBV4-1
d_gene: .
abundance: .
j_gene: TRBJ2-3
CDR3aa: CASSQGGGPMTDTQYF
CDR3nt: TGCGCCAGCAGCCAAGGAGGGGGGCCCATGACAGATACGCAGTATTTT

v_gene: TRBV5-6
d_gene: TRBD1
abundance: .
j_gene: TRBJ2-1
CDR3aa: CASSDEKSGGEQFF
CDR3nt: TGTGCCAGCAGCGATGAGAAGTCAGGGGGTGAGCAGTTCTTC

v_gene: TRBV5-1
d_gene: .
abundance: few
j_gene: TRBJ2-3
CDR3aa: CASRVVEDTQYF
CDR3nt: TGCGCCAGCAGGGTGGTGGAGGATACGCAGTATTTT

v_gene: TRBV10-3
d_gene: .
abundance: few
j_gene: TRBJ2-4
CDR3aa: CAISGTSQNIQYF
CDR3nt: TGTGCCATCAGTGGAACGAGCCAAAACATTCAGTACTTC

v_gene: TRBV5-1
d_gene: TRBD1
abundance: .
j_gene: TRBJ2-3
CDR3aa: CASSGPTGGAGLADTQYF
CDR3nt: TGCGCCAGCAGCGGCCCAACAGGGGGCGCGGGTCTCGCAGATACGCAGTATTTT

v_gene: TRBV7-3
d_gene: .
abundance: .
j_gene: TRBJ1-1
CDR3aa: CASSLRGSGNTEAFF
CDR3nt: TGTGCCAGCAGCTTAAGGGGTTCGGGGAACACTGAAGCTTTCTTT

v_gene: TRBV19
d_gene: .
abundance: few
j_gene: TRBJ1-5
CDR3aa: CASSISGGNQPQHF
CDR3nt: TGTGCCAGTAGTATTTCAGGGGGCAATCAGCCCCAGCATTTT

v_gene: TRBV7-9
d_gene: .
abundance: few
j_gene: TRBJ2-7
CDR3aa: CASSYGGGPPEQYF
CDR3nt: TGTGCCAGCAGCTACGGCGGTGGGCCACCGGAGCAGTACTTC

v_gene: TRBV5-1
d_gene: .
abundance: few
j_gene: TRBJ2-1
CDR3aa: CASTVEGAYNEQFF
CDR3nt: TGCGCCAGCACCGTGGAGGGAGCCTACAATGAGCAGTTCTTC

v_gene: TRBV4-1
d_gene: .
abundance: .
j_gene: TRBJ2-5
CDR3aa: CASSDRWKETQYF
CDR3nt: TGCGCCAGCAGCGACAGGTGGAAAGAGACCCAGTACTTC

v_gene: TRBV3-1
d_gene: .
abundance: few
j_gene: TRBJ2-1
CDR3aa: CASSQDLGYSTNEQFF
CDR3nt: TGTGCCAGCAGCCAAGATTTGGGGTACAGCACGAATGAGCAGTTCTTC

v_gene: TRBV12-3/TRBV12-4
d_gene: TRBD1
abundance: few
j_gene: TRBJ2-2
CDR3aa: CASSLQGDQVTGELFF
CDR3nt: TGTGCCAGCAGTTTACAGGGGGACCAGGTCACCGGGGAGCTGTTTTTT

v_gene: TRBV6-2/TRBV6-3
d_gene: TRBD1
abundance: few
j_gene: TRBJ2-1
CDR3aa: CASSYSRDRANEQFF
CDR3nt: TGTGCCAGCAGTTACAGCCGGGACAGGGCGAATGAGCAGTTCTTC

v_gene: TRBV12-3/TRBV12-4
d_gene: .
abundance: .
j_gene: TRBJ1-2
CDR3aa: CASSLGEANYGYTF
CDR3nt: TGTGCCAGCAGTTTGGGGGAAGCTAACTATGGCTACACCTTC

v_gene: TRBV4-2
d_gene: .
abundance: .
j_gene: TRBJ2-3
CDR3aa: CASSQTETGTDTQYF
CDR3nt: TGTGCCAGCAGCCAGACAGAAACGGGCACAGATACGCAGTATTTT

v_gene: TRBV15
d_gene: .
abundance: few
j_gene: TRBJ1-6
CDR3aa: CATSRDRGTPLHF
CDR3nt: TGTGCCACCAGCAGAGACCGAGGTACACCCCTCCACTTT

v_gene: TRBV5-1
d_gene: TRBD2
abundance: .
j_gene: TRBJ2-2
CDR3aa: CASSRKTSGGMNTGELFF
CDR3nt: TGCGCCAGCAGCCGGAAGACTAGCGGGGGGATGAACACCGGGGAGCTGTTTTTT

v_gene: TRBV10-3
d_gene: TRBD2
abundance: few
j_gene: TRBJ2-7
CDR3aa: CAIKEAGNDEQYF
CDR3nt: TGTGCCATCAAAGAAGCGGGAAACGACGAGCAGTACTTC

v_gene: TRBV5-1
d_gene: .
abundance: many
j_gene: TRBJ2-1
CDR3aa: CASSVTLLGEQFF
CDR3nt: TGCGCCAGCAGCGTGACCCTTTTGGGAGAACAGTTCTTC

v_gene: TRBV20-1
d_gene: .
abundance: .
j_gene: TRBJ2-1
CDR3aa: CSARIGAPNSYNEQFF
CDR3nt: TGCAGTGCTAGGATTGGAGCGCCGAACTCCTACAATGAGCAGTTCTTC

v_gene: TRBV7-9
d_gene: TRBD1
abundance: few
j_gene: TRBJ1-1
CDR3aa: CASSLVGQGILGSTEAFF
CDR3nt: TGTGCCAGCAGCTTAGTAGGACAGGGTATTTTAGGGAGCACTGAAGCTTTCTTT

v_gene: TRBV4-1
d_gene: .
abundance: .
j_gene: TRBJ2-2
CDR3aa: CASSQDQGAGELFF
CDR3nt: TGCGCCAGCAGCCAAGATCAGGGTGCCGGGGAGCTGTTTTTT

v_gene: TRBV4-3
d_gene: .
abundance: .
j_gene: TRBJ2-3
CDR3aa: CASSQDKGLGVFTDTQYF
CDR3nt: TGCGCCAGCAGCCAAGATAAGGGCTTGGGAGTGTTCACAGATACGCAGTATTTT

v_gene: TRBV11-2
d_gene: .
abundance: .
j_gene: TRBJ1-2
CDR3aa: CASSPWNPRDGYTF
CDR3nt: TGTGCCAGCAGCCCCTGGAACCCCAGAGATGGCTACACCTTC

v_gene: TRBV13
d_gene: .
abundance: few
j_gene: TRBJ2-7
CDR3aa: CASSLKGSGQQYF
CDR3nt: TGTGCCAGCAGCTTGAAGGGGTCGGGGCAGCAGTACTTC

v_gene: TRBV7-9
d_gene: TRBD1
abundance: few
j_gene: TRBJ1-4
CDR3aa: CASSSGTGGREKLFF
CDR3nt: TGTGCCAGCAGCTCGGGGACAGGCGGAAGAGAAAAACTGTTTTTT

v_gene: TRBV24-1
d_gene: .
abundance: .
j_gene: TRBJ2-3
CDR3aa: CATSEGVLMADTQYF
CDR3nt: TGTGCCACCAGTGAAGGGGTACTGATGGCAGATACGCAGTATTTT

v_gene: TRBV30
d_gene: .
abundance: .
j_gene: TRBJ2-1
CDR3aa: CAWSVPVLNEQFF
CDR3nt: TGTGCCTGGAGTGTACCGGTACTCAATGAGCAGTTCTTC

v_gene: TRBV6-5
d_gene: TRBD1
abundance: few
j_gene: TRBJ1-2
CDR3aa: CASKTGVNYGYTF
CDR3nt: TGTGCCAGCAAGACAGGGGTTAACTATGGCTACACCTTC

v_gene: TRBV6-2/TRBV6-3
d_gene: .
abundance: once
j_gene: TRBJ1-5
CDR3aa: CASSRPGTHSNQPQHF
CDR3nt: TGTGCCAGCAGTCGCCCAGGCACCCATAGCAATCAGCCCCAGCATTTT

v_gene: TRBV2
d_gene: .
abundance: once
j_gene: TRBJ2-1
CDR3aa: CASSEPGLNEQFF
CDR3nt: TGTGCCAGCAGTGAACCCGGCCTCAATGAGCAGTTCTTC

v_gene: TRBV20-1
d_gene: TRBD2
abundance: .
j_gene: TRBJ2-4
CDR3aa: CSATLKRGGYIQYF
CDR3nt: TGCAGTGCTACGCTAAAGCGGGGGGGCTACATTCAGTACTTC

v_gene: TRBV15
d_gene: .
abundance: .
j_gene: TRBJ2-5
CDR3aa: CATSRGGGAQETQYF
CDR3nt: TGTGCCACCAGCAGGGGAGGGGGGGCCCAAGAGACCCAGTACTTC

v_gene: TRBV2
d_gene: .
abundance: many
j_gene: TRBJ2-6
CDR3aa: CASSPRVSGANVLTF
CDR3nt: TGTGCCAGCAGCCCCAGGGTTTCTGGGGCCAACGTCCTGACTTTC

v_gene: TRBV7-2
d_gene: .
abundance: few
j_gene: TRBJ2-1
CDR3aa: CASSFNWGEQFF
CDR3nt: TGTGCCAGCAGCTTCAACTGGGGTGAGCAGTTCTTC

v_gene: TRBV24-1
d_gene: .
abundance: few
j_gene: TRBJ2-3
CDR3aa: CATSDLRGGADTQYF
CDR3nt: TGTGCCACCAGTGATTTGAGGGGAGGAGCAGATACGCAGTATTTT

v_gene: TRBV25-1
d_gene: .
abundance: .
j_gene: TRBJ1-2
CDR3aa: CASSSGTSGYTF
CDR3nt: TGTGCCAGCAGTTCCGGGACCTCAGGCTACACCTTC

v_gene: TRBV12-3/TRBV12-4
d_gene: .
abundance: .
j_gene: TRBJ1-4
CDR3aa: CASSLRGLEEKLFF
CDR3nt: TGTGCCAGCAGTTTGAGGGGTTTAGAAGAAAAACTGTTTTTT

v_gene: TRBV6-5
d_gene: .
abundance: .
j_gene: TRBJ1-1
CDR3aa: CASSPSSLLGTEAFF
CDR3nt: TGTGCCAGCAGCCCTAGTTCCCTTCTAGGCACTGAAGCTTTCTTT

v_gene: TRBV2
d_gene: TRBD1
abundance: few
j_gene: TRBJ2-2
CDR3aa: CASVKETGGTGELFF
CDR3nt: TGTGCCAGCGTTAAAGAAACAGGGGGGACCGGGGAGCTGTTTTTT

v_gene: TRBV5-1
d_gene: TRBD2
abundance: .
j_gene: TRBJ2-5
CDR3aa: CASSPRPASGGTSTLQETQYF
CDR3nt: TGCGCCAGCAGCCCGCGCCCAGCCAGCGGGGGGACGTCTACCCTCCAAGAGACCCAGTACTTC

v_gene: TRBV4-3
d_gene: .
abundance: few
j_gene: TRBJ1-6
CDR3aa: CASSKGLYNSPLHF
CDR3nt: TGCGCCAGCAGCAAGGGATTATATAATTCACCCCTCCACTTT

v_gene: TRBV5-6
d_gene: .
abundance: few
j_gene: TRBJ2-7
CDR3aa: CASSSIRGYEQYF
CDR3nt: TGTGCCAGCAGCTCCATCCGGGGCTACGAGCAGTACTTC

v_gene: TRBV12-3/TRBV12-4
d_gene: TRBD1
abundance: .
j_gene: TRBJ2-3
CDR3aa: CASRPGEGPGGENTQYF
CDR3nt: TGTGCCAGCAGGCCGGGGGAAGGGCCAGGGGGCGAGAATACGCAGTATTTT

v_gene: TRBV2
d_gene: TRBD2
abundance: many
j_gene: TRBJ2-1
CDR3aa: CASNLGGLDEQFF
CDR3nt: TGTGCCAGCAACCTCGGGGGGTTGGATGAGCAGTTCTTC

v_gene: TRBV20-1
d_gene: TRBD2
abundance: .
j_gene: TRBJ2-3
CDR3aa: CSALPFERDFPDTQYF
CDR3nt: TGCAGTGCCCTCCCTTTCGAGCGGGACTTCCCAGATACGCAGTATTTT

v_gene: TRBV7-7
d_gene: TRBD1
abundance: few
j_gene: TRBJ2-6
CDR3aa: CASSSTRDREAGANVLTF
CDR3nt: TGTGCCAGCAGCTCAACAAGGGACAGGGAGGCTGGGGCCAACGTCCTGACTTTC

v_gene: TRBV15
d_gene: .
abundance: .
j_gene: TRBJ1-4
CDR3aa: CATSRGRGGNEKLFF
CDR3nt: TGTGCCACCAGCAGAGGGCGGGGGGGTAATGAAAAACTGTTTTTT

v_gene: TRBV5-1
d_gene: TRBD1
abundance: many
j_gene: TRBJ1-1
CDR3aa: CASSSEPTGRGTEAFF
CDR3nt: TGCGCCAGCAGCTCGGAACCGACAGGGCGTGGCACTGAAGCTTTCTTT

v_gene: TRBV4-2
d_gene: TRBD2
abundance: few
j_gene: TRBJ2-2
CDR3aa: CASSQGGTGELFF
CDR3nt: TGTGCCAGCAGCCAGGGGGGGACCGGGGAGCTGTTTTTT

v_gene: TRBV4-3
d_gene: TRBD1
abundance: many
j_gene: TRBJ2-7
CDR3aa: CASSKSGGQGYEQYF
CDR3nt: TGCGCCAGTTCCAAATCCGGCGGACAGGGCTACGAGCAGTACTTC

v_gene: TRBV10-2
d_gene: .
abundance: .
j_gene: TRBJ2-1
CDR3aa: CASSESTGASYNEQFF
CDR3nt: TGCGCCAGCAGTGAGTCGACGGGGGCCTCCTACAATGAGCAGTTCTTC

v_gene: TRBV11-2
d_gene: TRBD2
abundance: .
j_gene: TRBJ2-1
CDR3aa: CASSLGLLRGLAYNEQFF
CDR3nt: TGTGCCAGCAGCTTAGGTCTTCTTAGGGGACTAGCCTACAATGAGCAGTTCTTC

v_gene: TRBV5-1
d_gene: TRBD1
abundance: few
j_gene: TRBJ1-1
CDR3aa: CASSSDRDSGELNTEAFF
CDR3nt: TGCGCCAGCAGCAGCGACCGGGACAGCGGCGAATTGAACACTGAAGCTTTCTTT

v_gene: TRBV5-6
d_gene: TRBD1
abundance: .
j_gene: TRBJ1-4
CDR3aa: CASSPGGGLAPGKLFF
CDR3nt: TGTGCCAGCAGCCCAGGGGGGGGTCTAGCGCCTGGAAAACTGTTTTTT